The text below deals with one T cell receptor (beta chain). This clonotype was counted between two and nine times. This receptor's antigen is unknown. There are no base qualities to consult, and no much larger clone falls within one base. The CDR3 has 15 amino acids, counting the end cysteine and phenylalanine. The kept DNA is CDR3 alone, 45 bases in frame from the first base. The CDR1 and CDR2 encoded by the germline V gene are SGHTA and FQGNSA. V is trimmed back by 1 base and J by 4 bases, and the junction contains 6 bases that no gene match accounts for. Receptor libraries were prepared by 5' RACE. Sequencing relied on an Illumina HiSeq 2500. A second PCR of roughly 6 to 12 cycles was run with a J-beta primer mix and a sample-barcoded 5' primer. Each TCR beta cDNA molecule received a unique molecular identifier from a template-switch 5' adaptor carrying 12 random nucleotides. At least 3 million CDR3-containing paired-end reads were obtained from each sample. First-strand cDNA synthesis was performed from all RNA using the Mint cDNA synthesis kit, with priming by a TRBC-specific oligonucleotide. Following uracil-DNA glycosylase treatment, a first 18-cycle PCR with universal primers M1SS and BC2_uni_R was performed on all cDNA. As for the original processing: Each sample was normalized by randomly selecting 1 million high-quality reads, each carrying a distinct molecular identifier. Instead of being binned into consensus sequences, reads that shared molecular identifiers were thrown out. MiTCR, with a Q25 quality threshold and the strictest error-elimination algorithm, was used for CDR3 identification, clonotype clustering and error correction. Lower-bound total TCR beta diversity was estimated with a nonparametric unseen species model using Euler transformation. TCRdb reran the public reads through fastp at Q25 and MiXCR, keeping productive beta chains. Identical CDR3 proteins give one entry, which carries the most common genes and DNA. These V and J calls rely on TCRdb rather than the paper's analysis. The sample contains 850,000 to 1,300,000 distinct CDR3 sequences, more than 35% of them found a single time. Of the sample, over 15% is held by the ten largest clones.

Systemically healthy Caucasian individuals from Russia, approximately 39 in total and aged about 6 to 100 years, were included as donors. Each donor gave ten milliliters of peripheral blood, drawn into EDTA-treated Vacutainer tubes. Ficoll-Paque density-gradient centrifugation was used to isolate PBMCs, with at least 6.5 million per sample. Total RNA, at least 6 micrograms per sample, was extracted from PBMCs with Trizol reagent. Naive CD45RAhigh/CD27high T cell percentages were measured by flow cytometry on a PBMC aliquot from every donor. This sample stems from a study of blood T cells in healthy people across ages (dated by TCRdb to between 2014 and 2017). About the full investigation: Template switching captured roughly one uniquely barcoded TCR beta cDNA molecule per two T cells in model experiments. Donors of different ages were randomly distributed across sequencing lanes to avoid experimental bias. The study analyzed two additional independent replicas of 1 million unique cDNA reads from the same blood draw for two donors, one aged 18 to 29 and one aged 80 or older. The donors were divided into four age groups: young (average about 15 years), middle-aged (under 40), aged (approximately 62) and long-lived (about 90). Age-related changes in TCR beta repertoire diversity were measured in the study by deep sequencing normalized with unique cDNA molecular identifiers. Study-wide findings and limitations: Observed TCR beta diversity per million T cells fell roughly linearly with age, and a significant reduction was already apparent by age about 43. Conclusive comparison of naive and antigen-experienced compartments was prevented by the profiling of bulk unsorted PBMCs. Compared with the aged group, more naive CD4+ T cells, fewer expanded clones and increased TCR diversity were shown by the long-lived group, suggesting age selection. The CMV infection status of donors was not known, potentially confounding age-related changes in expanded clonotypes. A strong correlation was found between observed TCR beta diversity and the percentage of naive T cells measured by flow cytometry. Estimates of total diversity based on one million sequenced T cells were regarded as lower bounds and as underestimates.

This receptor was taken from a woman aged 55-70 years in good health. This chain is built from TRBV7-2 and TRBJ1-2, and 7 junction bases match TRBD1. The sequencing sample was made of blood. Here is the DNA: TGTGCCAGCAGCTTAGAAGGGGGCGACGGCTATGGCTACACCTTC. Its translation reads: CASSLEGGDGYGYTF.